This T cell receptor (beta chain) was identified in a study of T cells after yellow fever vaccination. In the study overall: Those fractions that held only low numbers of cells were prepared using the SMART-Seq v4 Ultra Low Input RNA kit.

Study-wide results and caveats: Post-booster reappearance was seen for most primary-vaccination clones (about 96% CD4, roughly 86% CD8). Weaker, the secondary response peaked sooner, at day 5 versus 15.

This clonotype was seen a few times. Its antigen is currently unknown. Germline trimming cut 3 bases from V and 6 bases from J; bases unmatched to any gene: 6. In germline, CDR1 is MNHEY, CDR2 SMNVEV (reference sequence). The CDR3 totals 15 residues. TCRdb independently ran MiXCR on the 5' RACE reads; one entry per CDR3 protein. This repertoire shows 320,000 or so distinct CDR3 sequences, roughly 8.3% found once; its top ten account for about 16%. The clonotype originates from a man aged 18 to 29 who received the YFV17D yellow fever vaccine. The sample was PBMCs, taken roughly 45 days after the first yellow fever vaccination. J is TRBJ1-5 and V is TRBV27, with 9 bases identical to TRBD1. Written as DNA, the CDR3 is TGTGCCAGCAGTTTTACAGGGGGCTTCGGTCAGCCCCAGCATTTT. Translated, it gives CASSFTGGFGQPQHF.